The 21 T cell receptor beta chains reported below all come from one sample, sequenced in a study of radiotherapy plus CTLA-4 blockade in lung cancer. Only in-frame clones appear in the TCRdb table, and some are missing; sequencing was by immunoSEQ multiplex PCR. The sample carries around 80,000 clones, nearly 75% recorded once. The sequences come from peripheral blood, collected from a patient treated with radiotherapy plus ipilimumab. Receptors originate from a human donor with non-small cell lung cancer whose response to radiotherapy plus ipilimumab could not be evaluated.

This rearrangement joins TRBV30 to TRBJ1-6; 7 bases line up with TRBD1. This CDR3 is built from 14 residues. Trimming cost V 6 bases and J 6 bases; bases outside gene matches: 8. Per germline, CDR1 GTSNPN and CDR2 SVGIG (reference sequence). CDR3 in DNA: TGTGCCTGTACAGGGGTATCACCTAATTCACCCCTCCACTTT. Translation gives CACTGVSPNSPLHF.

This clone appeared once. V is TRBV30 and J is TRBJ2-3; D is undetermined. The CDR3 length is 12 residues. In germline, CDR1 is GTSNPN, CDR2 SVGIG (reference sequence). The germline V and J ends were trimmed by 1 base and 6 bases, with 8 bases remaining between them. CDR3: CAWSGSSDTQYF. As DNA, the CDR3 is TGTGCCTGGAGTGGGAGTTCGGATACGCAGTATTTT.

The chain couples TRBV12-5 to TRBJ2-2, with D perhaps TRBD1 (6 bases). V was cut by 3 bases and J by 1 base, with 6 bases left in between. The CDR3 is 14 amino acids. The germline gives CDR1 LGHNT, CDR2 FRNRAP. The CDR3 coding sequence is TGTGCTAGTGGTTTAGGGGGGAACACCGGGGAGCTGTTTTTT. This translates into CASGLGGNTGELFF.

The J gene is TRBJ2-7, the V gene TRBV4-1, with D possibly being TRBD2 (5 bases). Germline V gives CDR1 MGHRA, CDR2 YSYEKL. The CDR3 is 13 amino acids. Trimming removed 0 bases at V and 7 bases at J, with 10 bases between. The CDR3 coding sequence is TGCGCCAGCAGCCAAGATGGCTGGAGGGAGCAGTACTTC. It specifies CASSQDGWREQYF.

This chain connects TRBV7-7 to TRBJ2-2; 11 bases line up with TRBD1. Germline assignment: CDR1 SSHAT and CDR2 FNYEAQ (reference sequence). Losses at the gene ends were 6 bases for V and 7 bases for J; bases not matched to a gene: 10. The CDR3 totals 16 residues. The CDR3: CASSDRTGGMSGELFF. The CDR3, as DNA: TGTGCCAGCAGTGATAGGACAGGGGGCATGAGCGGGGAGCTGTTTTTT.

The chain couples TRBV28 to TRBJ2-7; TRBD1 matches 8 bases. V dropped 3 bases and J dropped 3; count of bases not matched to a gene: 10. The germline CDR1 and CDR2 sequences are MDHEN and SYDVKM. This CDR3 has 16 amino acids. DNA of the CDR3: TGTGCCAGCAGTTTCCCGCGACAGGGGTCCCTCTACGAGCAGTACTTC. As protein: CASSFPRQGSLYEQYF.

The chain recombines TRBV30 with TRBJ2-2; 8 bases map to TRBD2. This CDR3 contains 13 residues. Germline CDR1 reads GTSNPN; CDR2 reads SVGIG (reference sequence). The J segment lost 3 bases and the V segment lost 5 bases, leaving 2 bases of the junction unmatched. CDR3 region: CAWAGGHTGELFF. CDR3 in DNA: TGTGCCTGGGCGGGGGGCCACACCGGGGAGCTGTTTTTT.

In this sample, this clone turned up a few times. J is TRBJ2-5 and V is TRBV6-6, with 7 bases fitting TRBD1. With V trimmed by 6 bases and J by 3 bases, 7 bases remained unmatched. The CDR3 has 14 residues. Germline CDR1 reads MNHNY; CDR2 reads SVGAGI (reference sequence). DNA for the CDR3: TGTGCCAGCAGCACTTGGGACAGAGAAGAGACCCAGTACTTC. It is translated as CASSTWDREETQYF.

This chain joins TRBV6-5 and TRBJ1-2; tentative D call: TRBD1 (6 bases). There are 15 residues in the CDR3. Trimming pared 4 bases from V and 4 bases from J, leaving 16 bases between. Germline assignment: CDR1 MNHEY and CDR2 SVGAGI. CDR3 sequence: CASSLGGANPYGYTF. As DNA, the CDR3 is TGTGCCAGCAGTTTAGGGGGAGCTAACCCCTATGGCTACACCTTC.

There are a few counts of this clone. The V call is TRBV10-1, the J call TRBJ1-1; 8 nucleotides match TRBD1. The CDR3 consists of 15 residues. Germline V CDR1 and CDR2: WNHNN, SYGVQD (reference sequence). The V gene end was trimmed by 3 bases and the J gene end by 4 bases; junction bases not matched to a gene: 7. The CDR3 DNA sequence: TGCGCCAGCAGTGACCCCGGACAGGGTGTCACTGAAGCTTTCTTT. It translates to CASSDPGQGVTEAFF.

This clone was seen only once. This chain uses TRBV20-1 with TRBJ1-2; D unresolved. Germline CDR1 and CDR2: DFQATT and SNEGSKA (reference sequence). V dropped 5 bases and J dropped 4 bases, with 8 bases sitting between them. The CDR3 is made up of 11 amino acids. The CDR3 protein is CSAPHSYGYTF. The CDR3 bases are TGCAGTGCTCCCCACTCCTATGGCTACACCTTC.

J is TRBJ1-5 and V is TRBV27; D might be TRBD1 (6 bases). CDR3 length: 13 amino acids. With 6 bases removed from V and 1 base from J, the gap between germline ends came to 7 bases. Germline V gene lookup returns CDR1 MNHEY and CDR2 SMNVEV (reference sequence). The CDR3 spells CASRDRSNQPQHF. CDR3 sequence (DNA): TGTGCCAGCAGAGACAGGAGCAATCAGCCCCAGCATTTT.

The chain employs TRBV28 and TRBJ2-2, with 8 nucleotides matching TRBD1. The CDR3 is 14 residues long. Per germline, CDR1 MDHEN and CDR2 SYDVKM. The J segment lost 6 bases and the V segment lost 8 bases, leaving 8 bases of the junction unmatched. In nucleotides, the CDR3 is TGTGCCAGCCCTAAACCAGGGGGCGCCGGGGAGCTGTTTTTT. It encodes CASPKPGGAGELFF.

This chain links TRBV6-6 with TRBJ2-3; no reliable D call. The V gene lost 7 bases and the J gene lost 2 bases, with 16 bases spanning the gap. The CDR3 consists of 15 residues. Per germline, CDR1 MNHNY and CDR2 SVGAGI (reference sequence). The CDR3 coding sequence is TGTGCCAGCACCCCACGTCGCGCCCTCACAGATACGCAGTATTTT. This gives the protein CASTPRRALTDTQYF.

To note about this clone: At one end, the junction sequence differs from germline, possibly due to a read error. The chain recombines TRBV6-1 with TRBJ2-2; D is possibly TRBD1 (6 bases). Looked up from germline, CDR1 is MNHNS and CDR2 is SASEGT. There are 16 residues in the CDR3. The CDR3 nucleotides are TGTGCCAGCCGTGATTCAAGGACAGATTACACCGGGGAGCTGTTTTTT. The encoded protein is CASRDSRTDYTGELFF.

The V gene is TRBV5-1, the J gene TRBJ1-4; D ambiguous. Looked up from germline, CDR1 is SGHRS and CDR2 is YFSETQ. Between the trimmed V and J ends, which lost 2 bases and 3 bases, there was a span of 5 bases. There are 13 residues in the CDR3. CDR3 DNA: TGCGCCAGCAGCTTACAGCCTAATGAAAAACTGTTTTTT. It encodes CASSLQPNEKLFF.

The chain employs TRBV5-4 and TRBJ2-2; TRBD1 agrees at 10 bases. The CDR3 is 17 amino acids. With V trimmed by 0 bases and J by 5 bases, 7 bases remained unmatched. The V gene's germline CDR1 is SGHNT and CDR2 YYREEE (reference sequence). The CDR3 reads CASSLGGQGLRTGELFF. In DNA form, the CDR3 reads TGTGCCAGCAGCTTGGGGGGACAGGGGTTGAGAACCGGGGAGCTGTTTTTT. Drawing the rest from reference TRBV5-4 and TRBJ2-2, the complete variable domain is ETGVTQSPTHLIKTRGQQVTLRCSSQSGHNTVSWYQQALGQGPQFIFQYYREEENGRGNFPPRFSGLQFPNYSSELNVNALELDDSALYLCASSLGGQGLRTGELFFGEGSRLTVL.

The table lists this clone with a count of one. This chain links TRBV2 with TRBJ2-2; TRBD2 agrees at 8 bases. V gave up 8 bases and J gave up 1 base; unmatched junction bases: 6. Germline lookup yields CDR1 SNHLY and CDR2 FYNNEI. The length of the CDR3 is 15 residues. DNA for the CDR3: TGTGCCAGCGACGGTACTAGCGGGAACACCGGGGAGCTGTTTTTT. This encodes CASDGTSGNTGELFF.

In DNA form, the CDR3 reads TGTGCCAGCAGCAACCGGACAGGGCCCTACGAGCAGTACTTC. Encoded protein: CASSNRTGPYEQYF. The chain couples TRBV21-1 to TRBJ2-7; no DNA check was done on the table's D call, TRBD1. TRBV21-1 is listed as a pseudogene. The CDR3 has 14 residues.

This clone was counted a few times. The chain couples TRBV7-3 to TRBJ2-2; TRBD2 is a possible D gene (5 bases). V dropped 6 bases and J dropped 7 bases, with 12 bases sitting between them. Germline V gene sequence: CDR1 SGHTA, CDR2 FQGTGA. The CDR3 consists of 13 residues. CDR3 residues: CASRFEGVGELFF. DNA for the CDR3: TGTGCCAGCAGGTTCGAGGGAGTCGGGGAGCTGTTTTTT.

The chain is built from TRBV29-1 and TRBJ1-2; TRBD1 matches 9 bases. After removal of 2 bases from V and 7 bases from J, the junction contained 8 bases not matched to a gene. The CDR3 runs to 14 residues. CDR1 is SQVTM, CDR2 ANQGSEA, per germline. The CDR3 region has the DNA TGCAGCGTTGAATATCACAGGGGGCGCGTTGGCTACACCTTC. Translation: CSVEYHRGRVGYTF.